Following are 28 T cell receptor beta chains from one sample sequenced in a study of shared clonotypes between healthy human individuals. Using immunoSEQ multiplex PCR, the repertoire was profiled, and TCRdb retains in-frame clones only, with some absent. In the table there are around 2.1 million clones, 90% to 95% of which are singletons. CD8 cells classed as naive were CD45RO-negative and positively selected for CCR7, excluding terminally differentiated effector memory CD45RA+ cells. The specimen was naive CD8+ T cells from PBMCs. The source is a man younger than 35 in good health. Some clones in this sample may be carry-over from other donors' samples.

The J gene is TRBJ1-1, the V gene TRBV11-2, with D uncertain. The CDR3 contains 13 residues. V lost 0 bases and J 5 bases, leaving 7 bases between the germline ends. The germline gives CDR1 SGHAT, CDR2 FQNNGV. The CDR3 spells CASSLDLWTEAFF. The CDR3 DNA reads TGTGCCAGCAGCTTAGATTTGTGGACTGAAGCTTTCTTT.

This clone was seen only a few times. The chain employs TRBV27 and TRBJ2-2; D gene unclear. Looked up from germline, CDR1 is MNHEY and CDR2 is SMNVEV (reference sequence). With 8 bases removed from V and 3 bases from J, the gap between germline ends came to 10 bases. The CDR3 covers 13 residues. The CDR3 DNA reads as TGTGCCAGCGGTCTAGTTTACACCGGGGAGCTGTTTTTT. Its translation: CASGLVYTGELFF.

Here the CDR3 reads CASSRGGRATNEKLFF. For the CDR3, the DNA is TGCGCCAGCAGCCGGGGGGGCAGAGCAACTAATGAAAAACTGTTTTTT. The V and J genes are TRBV4-1 and TRBJ1-4, with D possibly TRBD1 on 6 matching bases. Trimming removed 4 bases at V and 0 bases at J, with 12 bases between. Germline V gives CDR1 MGHRA, CDR2 YSYEKL. This CDR3 is built from 16 residues.

The CDR3: CASSGFGQVYNEQFF. The CDR3 DNA reads TGTGCCAGCAGTGGCTTCGGACAGGTATACAATGAGCAGTTCTTC. V is TRBV28 and J is TRBJ2-1; 7 bases are a match to TRBD1. V was clipped by 5 bases and J by 4 bases; unmatched bases: 8. CDR1 is MDHEN and CDR2 is SYDVKM in the germline V gene. This CDR3 is 15 amino acids long.

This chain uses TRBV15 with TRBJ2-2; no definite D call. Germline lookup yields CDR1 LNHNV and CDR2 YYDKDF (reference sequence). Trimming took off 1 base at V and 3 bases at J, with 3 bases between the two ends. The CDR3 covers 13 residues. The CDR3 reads CATSRVDTGELFF. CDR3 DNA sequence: TGTGCCACCAGCAGAGTCGACACCGGGGAGCTGTTTTTT.

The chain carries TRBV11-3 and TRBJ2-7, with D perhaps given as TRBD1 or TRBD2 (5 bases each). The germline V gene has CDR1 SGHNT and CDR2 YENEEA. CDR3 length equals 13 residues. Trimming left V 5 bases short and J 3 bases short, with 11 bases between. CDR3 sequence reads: CASSPGTLYEQYF. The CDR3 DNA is TGTGCCAGCAGCCCCGGGACCCTCTACGAGCAGTACTTC.

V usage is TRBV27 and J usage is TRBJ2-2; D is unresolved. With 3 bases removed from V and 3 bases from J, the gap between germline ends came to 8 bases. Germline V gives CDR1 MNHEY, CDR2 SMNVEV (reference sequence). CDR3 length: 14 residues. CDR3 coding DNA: TGTGCCAGCAGTTTTGGGCAGGACACCGGGGAGCTGTTTTTT. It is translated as CASSFGQDTGELFF.

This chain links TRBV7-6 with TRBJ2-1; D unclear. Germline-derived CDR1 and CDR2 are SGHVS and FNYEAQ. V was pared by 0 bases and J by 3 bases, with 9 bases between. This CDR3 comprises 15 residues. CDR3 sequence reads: CASSLAHSVYNEQFF. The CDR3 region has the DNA TGTGCCAGCAGCTTAGCTCATTCCGTCTACAATGAGCAGTTCTTC.

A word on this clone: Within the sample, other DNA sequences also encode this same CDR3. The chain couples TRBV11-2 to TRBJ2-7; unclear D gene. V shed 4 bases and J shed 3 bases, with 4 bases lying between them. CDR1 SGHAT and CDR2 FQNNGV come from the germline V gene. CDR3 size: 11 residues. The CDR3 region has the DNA TGTGCCAGCAGCTCACACTACGAGCAGTACTTC. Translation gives CASSSHYEQYF.

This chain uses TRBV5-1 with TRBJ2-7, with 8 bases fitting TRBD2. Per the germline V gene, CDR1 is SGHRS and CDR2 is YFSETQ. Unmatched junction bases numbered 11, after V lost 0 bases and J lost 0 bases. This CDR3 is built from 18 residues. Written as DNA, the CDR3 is TGCGCCAGCAGCTTGGCCAAGAGCGGGAGACAAGACTCCTACGAGCAGTACTTC. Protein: CASSLAKSGRQDSYEQYF.

The DNA of the CDR3 is TGTGCCAGCAGCCTCCAGAGCACTGTCCAAGAGACCCAGTACTTC. It specifies CASSLQSTVQETQYF. The chain links TRBV9 to TRBJ2-5; D is undetermined. The germline gives CDR1 SGDLS, CDR2 YYNGEE. CDR3 length: 15 amino acids. V was trimmed by 4 bases and J by 1 base, leaving 14 bases between them.

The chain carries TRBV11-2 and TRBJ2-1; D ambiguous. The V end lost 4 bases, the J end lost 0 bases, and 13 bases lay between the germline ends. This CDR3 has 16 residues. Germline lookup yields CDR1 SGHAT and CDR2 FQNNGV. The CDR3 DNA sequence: TGTGCCAGCAGCTCCCGGACGGCTAGCTCCTACAATGAGCAGTTCTTC. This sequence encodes CASSSRTASSYNEQFF. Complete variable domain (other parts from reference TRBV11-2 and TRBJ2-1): EAGVAQSPRYKIIEKRQSVAFWCNPISGHATLYWYQQILGQGPKLLIQFQNNGVVDDSQLPKDRFSAERLKGVDSTLKIQPAKLEDSAVYLCASSSRTASSYNEQFFGPGTRLTVL.

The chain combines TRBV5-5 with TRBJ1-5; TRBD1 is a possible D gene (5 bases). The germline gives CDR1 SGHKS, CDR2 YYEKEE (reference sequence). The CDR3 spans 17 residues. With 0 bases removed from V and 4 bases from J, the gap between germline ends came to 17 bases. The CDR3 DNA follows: TGTGCCAGCAGCTTGGGTGGAGGGAGGGGATCGAATCAGCCCCAGCATTTT. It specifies CASSLGGGRGSNQPQHF.

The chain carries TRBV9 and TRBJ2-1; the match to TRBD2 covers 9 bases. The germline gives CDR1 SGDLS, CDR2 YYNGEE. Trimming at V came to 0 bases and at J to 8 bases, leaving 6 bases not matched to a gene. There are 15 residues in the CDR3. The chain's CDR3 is CASSVVAGGLYEQFF. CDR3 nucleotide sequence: TGTGCCAGCAGCGTAGTGGCGGGGGGGCTCTATGAGCAGTTCTTC. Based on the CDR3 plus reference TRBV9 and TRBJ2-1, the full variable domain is DSGVTQTPKHLITATGQRVTLRCSPRSGDLSVYWYQQSLDQGLQFLIQYYNGEERAKGNILERFSAQQFPDLHSELNLSSLELGDSALYFCASSVVAGGLYEQFFGPGTRLTVL.

CDR3 nucleotides: TGTGCCAGCAGAAAAGGGGGCTGGAAGTTCGCCCCCGGGGAGCTGTTTTTT. This sequence encodes CASRKGGWKFAPGELFF. This chain joins TRBV2 and TRBJ2-2, with 7 bases identical to TRBD1. The germline CDR1 and CDR2 sequences are SNHLY and FYNNEI. The CDR3 has 17 amino acids. The V gene end was trimmed by 6 bases and the J gene end by 6 bases; junction bases not matched to a gene: 16.

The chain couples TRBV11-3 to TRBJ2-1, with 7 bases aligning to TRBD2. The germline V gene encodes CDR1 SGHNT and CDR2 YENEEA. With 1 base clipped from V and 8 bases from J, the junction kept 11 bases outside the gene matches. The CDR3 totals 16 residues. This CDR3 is CASSLAFGGGRDEQFF. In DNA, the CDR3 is TGTGCCAGCAGCTTAGCCTTCGGGGGAGGGCGCGATGAGCAGTTCTTC.

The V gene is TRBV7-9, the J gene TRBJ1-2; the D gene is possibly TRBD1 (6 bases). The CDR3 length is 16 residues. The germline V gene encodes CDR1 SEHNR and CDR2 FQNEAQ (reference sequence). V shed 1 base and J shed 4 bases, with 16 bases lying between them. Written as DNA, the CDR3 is TGTGCCAGCAGCTTAGTTGGCCAGGGGTCGACCTATGGCTACACCTTC. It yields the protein CASSLVGQGSTYGYTF.

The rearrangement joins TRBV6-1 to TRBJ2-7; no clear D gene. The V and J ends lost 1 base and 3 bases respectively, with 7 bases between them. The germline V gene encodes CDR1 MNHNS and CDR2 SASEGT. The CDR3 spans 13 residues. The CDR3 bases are TGTGCCAGCAGTGAAGACCTCAACTACGAGCAGTACTTC. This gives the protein CASSEDLNYEQYF.

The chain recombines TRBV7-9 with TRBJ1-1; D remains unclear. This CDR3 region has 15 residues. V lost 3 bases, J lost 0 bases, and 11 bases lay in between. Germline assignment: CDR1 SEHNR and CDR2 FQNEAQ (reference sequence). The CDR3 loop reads CASSLASDVNTEAFF. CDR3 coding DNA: TGTGCCAGCAGCTTGGCTTCGGATGTGAACACTGAAGCTTTCTTT.

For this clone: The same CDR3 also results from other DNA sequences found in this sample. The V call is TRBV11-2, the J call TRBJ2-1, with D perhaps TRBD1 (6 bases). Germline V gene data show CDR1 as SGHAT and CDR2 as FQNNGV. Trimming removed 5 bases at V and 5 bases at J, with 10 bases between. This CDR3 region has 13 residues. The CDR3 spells CASSLGTNNEQFF. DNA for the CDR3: TGTGCCAGCAGCCTCGGGACAAACAATGAGCAGTTCTTC. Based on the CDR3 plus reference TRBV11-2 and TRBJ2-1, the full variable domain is EAGVAQSPRYKIIEKRQSVAFWCNPISGHATLYWYQQILGQGPKLLIQFQNNGVVDDSQLPKDRFSAERLKGVDSTLKIQPAKLEDSAVYLCASSLGTNNEQFFGPGTRLTVL.

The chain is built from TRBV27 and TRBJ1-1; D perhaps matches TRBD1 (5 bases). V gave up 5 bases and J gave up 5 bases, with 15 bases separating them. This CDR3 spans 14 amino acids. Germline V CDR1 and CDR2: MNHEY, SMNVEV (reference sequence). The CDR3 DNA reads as TGTGCCAGCAGTCGATTACAGGCTGGGACTGAAGCTTTCTTT. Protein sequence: CASSRLQAGTEAFF.

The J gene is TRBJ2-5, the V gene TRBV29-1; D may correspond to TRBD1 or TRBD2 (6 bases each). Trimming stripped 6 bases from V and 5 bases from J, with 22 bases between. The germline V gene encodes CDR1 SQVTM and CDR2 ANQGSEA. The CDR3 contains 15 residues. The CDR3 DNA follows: TGCAGCGTGGAGGCGACAGGAGGGTTTCAGGAGACCCAGTACTTC. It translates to CSVEATGGFQETQYF.

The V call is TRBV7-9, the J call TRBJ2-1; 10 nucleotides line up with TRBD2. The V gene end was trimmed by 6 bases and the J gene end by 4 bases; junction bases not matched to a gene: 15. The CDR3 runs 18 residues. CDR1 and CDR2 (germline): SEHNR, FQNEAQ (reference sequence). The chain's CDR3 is CASRPSSGSLPHYNEQFF. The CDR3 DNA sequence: TGTGCCAGCAGACCCTCTAGCGGGAGCCTCCCCCATTACAATGAGCAGTTCTTC.

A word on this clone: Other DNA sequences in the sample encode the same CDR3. The CDR3 nucleotides are TGTGCCAGCAGCGTGACTAGCGGTTACACAGATACGCAGTATTTT. The encoded protein is CASSVTSGYTDTQYF. This chain links TRBV9 with TRBJ2-3; 9 bases match TRBD2. Trimming took 2 bases from V and 2 from J; bases not matched to a gene: 3. CDR3 length: 15 residues. Looked up from germline, CDR1 is SGDLS and CDR2 is YYNGEE.

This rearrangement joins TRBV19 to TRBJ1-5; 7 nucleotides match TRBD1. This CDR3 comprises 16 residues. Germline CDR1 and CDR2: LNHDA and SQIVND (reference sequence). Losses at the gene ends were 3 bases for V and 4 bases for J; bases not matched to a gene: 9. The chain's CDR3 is CASSIIFGRGNQPQHF. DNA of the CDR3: TGTGCCAGTAGTATTATTTTCGGCAGGGGGAATCAGCCCCAGCATTTT. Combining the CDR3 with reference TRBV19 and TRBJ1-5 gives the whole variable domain DGGITQSPKYLFRKEGQNVTLSCEQNLNHDAMYWYRQDPGQGLRLIYYSQIVNDFQKGDIAEGYSVSREKKESFPLTVTSAQKNPTAFYLCASSIIFGRGNQPQHFGDGTRLSIL.

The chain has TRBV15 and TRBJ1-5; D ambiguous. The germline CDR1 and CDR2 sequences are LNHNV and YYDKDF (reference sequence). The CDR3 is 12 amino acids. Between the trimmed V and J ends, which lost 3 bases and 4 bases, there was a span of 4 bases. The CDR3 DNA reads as TGTGCCACCAGCAGTCTAAATCAGCCCCAGCATTTT. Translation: CATSSLNQPQHF.

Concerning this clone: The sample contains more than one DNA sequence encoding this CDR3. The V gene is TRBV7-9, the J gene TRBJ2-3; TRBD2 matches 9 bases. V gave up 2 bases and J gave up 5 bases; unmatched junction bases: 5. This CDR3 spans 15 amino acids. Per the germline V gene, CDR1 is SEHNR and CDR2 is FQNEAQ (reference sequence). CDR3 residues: CASSLIAGVGDTQYF. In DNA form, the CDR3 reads TGTGCCAGCAGCTTAATAGCGGGAGTTGGAGATACGCAGTATTTT.

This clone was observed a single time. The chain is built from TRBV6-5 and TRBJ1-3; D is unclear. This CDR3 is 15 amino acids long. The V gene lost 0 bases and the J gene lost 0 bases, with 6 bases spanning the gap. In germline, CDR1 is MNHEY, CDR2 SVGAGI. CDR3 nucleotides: TGTGCCAGCAGTTACTCGAAGCACTCTGGAAACACCATATATTTT. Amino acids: CASSYSKHSGNTIYF.